This is a list of T cell receptor beta chains from one sample in a study of T cell responses to AZD1222 COVID-19 vaccine. Produced via immunoSEQ multiplex PCR; TCRdb's table is partial and in-frame only. The table has about 200,000 clones, approximately 89% seen once. Material: peripheral blood, obtained 28 days after the second AZD1222 dose. The receptors originated from an adult who received the AZD1222 COVID-19 vaccine. Both conserved end residues are part of each CDR3. Each record gives: D gene, clone size, J gene, V gene, CDR3 DNA, CDR3 protein. A D gene is named only where the DNA matches it firmly. Clone size is shown for a subset of rows, as once, few, many or a class of expanded clone.

.	.	TRBJ2-2	TRBV28	TGTGCCAGCAGTAATAGGAACACCGGGGAGCTGTTTTTT	CASSNRNTGELFF
.	.	TRBJ1-4	TRBV5-1	TGCGCCAGCAGCTTTGGCGGGGGGTCGGGTGAAAAACTGTTTTTT	CASSFGGGSGEKLFF
.	.	TRBJ1-1	TRBV5-1	TGCGCCAGCAGCCCAGCGGGCGGGACTGAAGCTTTCTTT	CASSPAGGTEAFF
TRBD1	.	TRBJ1-1	TRBV28	TGTGCCAGCAGTTTTGTCAGGGGGCTTGACACTGAAGCTTTCTTT	CASSFVRGLDTEAFF
TRBD2	.	TRBJ2-3	TRBV6-5	TGTGCCAGCAGAAGACTAGCGTCCACAGATACGCAGTATTTT	CASRRLASTDTQYF
.	once	TRBJ2-1	TRBV13	TGTGCCAGCAGCTTAGGTGGGGGCGCCCGTGAGCAGTTCTTC	CASSLGGGAREQFF
TRBD2	.	TRBJ2-7	TRBV28	TGTGCCAGCCTAGCGGGAGGGCCTATCCTGTCCGAGCAGTACTTC	CASLAGGPILSEQYF
.	.	TRBJ1-3	TRBV18	TGTGCCAGCTCACCGGTCGGAATAGGTTCTGGAAACACCATATATTTT	CASSPVGIGSGNTIYF
.	.	TRBJ1-1	TRBV30	TGTGCCTGTGCATCTCACATGAACACTGAAGCTTTCTTT	CACASHMNTEAFF
TRBD1	.	TRBJ1-5	TRBV3-1/TRBV3-2	TGTGCCAGCAGCCCTACCCGGGACAGAGAAAATCAGCCCCAGCATTTT	CASSPTRDRENQPQHF
TRBD1	.	TRBJ1-5	TRBV28	TGTGCCAGCAGTTCACCGGGACAGGGTGTTCAGCCCCAGCATTTT	CASSSPGQGVQPQHF
.	.	TRBJ2-1	TRBV5-4	TGTGCCAGCAGCTTGGCGCGACTAGGGGCATACAATGAGCAGTTCTTC	CASSLARLGAYNEQFF
.	.	TRBJ1-4	TRBV30	TGTGCCTGGAGCGACGAGGGGGTCGGTGAAAAACTGTTTTTT	CAWSDEGVGEKLFF
.	once	TRBJ2-1	TRBV6-5	TGTGCCAGCACGCAACAGGCCCTTGGGAATGAGCAGTTCTTC	CASTQQALGNEQFF
.	.	TRBJ1-1	TRBV6-6	TGTGCCAGCAGGCCGGGACGGGTAGACACTGAAGCTTTCTTT	CASRPGRVDTEAFF
.	.	TRBJ1-2	TRBV6-5	TGTGCCAGCAGCAACGGACCTTTTTGCACCTTC	CASSNGPFCTF
.	.	TRBJ1-2	TRBV7-8	TGTGCCAGCAGCTTAGCGCTAGGGGACTATGGCTACACCTTC	CASSLALGDYGYTF
.	.	TRBJ2-6	TRBV19	TGTGCCAGTAGTATTAGGGTCACACCTCTTTCCCACTCTGGGGCCAACGTCCTGACTTTC	CASSIRVTPLSHSGANVLTF
.	.	TRBJ1-1	TRBV28	TGTGCCAGCAGTTTAGGGCTAGGGGGGGACACTGAAGCTTTCTTT	CASSLGLGGDTEAFF
TRBD1	.	TRBJ2-4	TRBV6-5	TGTGCCAGCACTTCGGGACAGGGAAGCATTCAGTACTTC	CASTSGQGSIQYF
.	.	TRBJ2-7	TRBV4-1	TGCGCCAGCAGCCAAGAGGCCAGGATTAGCTCCTACGAGCAGTACTTC	CASSQEARISSYEQYF
TRBD2	.	TRBJ2-5	TRBV9	TGTGCCAGCAGCGTAATGCGAGCGGGAGGAGAGACCCAGTACTTC	CASSVMRAGGETQYF
.	.	TRBJ1-2	TRBV2	TGTGCCTCCACCGGCACCTATGGCTACACCTTC	CASTGTYGYTF
TRBD1	.	TRBJ2-2	TRBV24-1	TGTGCCACCAGTGAAAGCCGAGGACAGGGACGGGGCACCGGGGAGCTGTTTTTT	CATSESRGQGRGTGELFF
.	.	TRBJ1-5	TRBV9	TGTGCCAGCAGCGGAGGCGGGGTTGGGCAGCCCCAGCATTTT	CASSGGGVGQPQHF
.	.	TRBJ1-2	TRBV5-8	TGTGCCAGCAGCATCCGTACCGGGACACAAAACTATGGCTACACCTTC	CASSIRTGTQNYGYTF
.	.	TRBJ2-1	TRBV7-3	TGTGCCAGCTCCCAGCCCAACTACGGAAGCTCCTACAATGAGCAGTTCTTC	CASSQPNYGSSYNEQFF
TRBD1	.	TRBJ1-1	TRBV6-5	TGTGCCAGCAGTTACCTACAGGGGAGCACTGAAGCTTTCTTT	CASSYLQGSTEAFF
.	.	TRBJ2-5	TRBV9	TGTGCCAGCAGCGTAGGATCGTTCGGAGGGCGAGAGACCCAGTACTTC	CASSVGSFGGRETQYF
TRBD1	.	TRBJ1-4	TRBV5-1	TGCGCCAGCAGTGTCACAGGGGGGTATAATGAAAAACTGTTTTTT	CASSVTGGYNEKLFF
.	.	TRBJ2-1	TRBV11-2	TGTGCCAGCAGCTTACTTTCGACAACTAGCTCCTACAATGAGCAGTTCTTC	CASSLLSTTSSYNEQFF
.	.	TRBJ2-6	TRBV6-5	TGTGCCAGCAGCACAGGACCCGGGGCCAACGTCCTGACTTTC	CASSTGPGANVLTF
TRBD2	.	TRBJ2-7	TRBV3-1/TRBV3-2	TGTGCCAGCAGCCAAGCGGGAGGGACATACGAGCAGTACTTC	CASSQAGGTYEQYF
TRBD1	once	TRBJ2-7	TRBV11-2	TGTGCCAGCAGCTCGCCTCTAACAGGGGCAGCCTACGAGCAGTACTTC	CASSSPLTGAAYEQYF
.	.	TRBJ2-7	TRBV23-1	TGCGCCAGCAGTCAATCCCGGGACTTTTCCTACGAGCAGTACTTC	CASSQSRDFSYEQYF
TRBD1	once	TRBJ2-5	TRBV24-1	TGTGCCACCAGTGGACAGGGGCGGGAGACCCAGTACTTC	CATSGQGRETQYF
.	.	TRBJ2-3	TRBV5-4	TGTGCCAGCAGGAGGGTAGGGCTCACAGATACGCAGTATTTT	CASRRVGLTDTQYF